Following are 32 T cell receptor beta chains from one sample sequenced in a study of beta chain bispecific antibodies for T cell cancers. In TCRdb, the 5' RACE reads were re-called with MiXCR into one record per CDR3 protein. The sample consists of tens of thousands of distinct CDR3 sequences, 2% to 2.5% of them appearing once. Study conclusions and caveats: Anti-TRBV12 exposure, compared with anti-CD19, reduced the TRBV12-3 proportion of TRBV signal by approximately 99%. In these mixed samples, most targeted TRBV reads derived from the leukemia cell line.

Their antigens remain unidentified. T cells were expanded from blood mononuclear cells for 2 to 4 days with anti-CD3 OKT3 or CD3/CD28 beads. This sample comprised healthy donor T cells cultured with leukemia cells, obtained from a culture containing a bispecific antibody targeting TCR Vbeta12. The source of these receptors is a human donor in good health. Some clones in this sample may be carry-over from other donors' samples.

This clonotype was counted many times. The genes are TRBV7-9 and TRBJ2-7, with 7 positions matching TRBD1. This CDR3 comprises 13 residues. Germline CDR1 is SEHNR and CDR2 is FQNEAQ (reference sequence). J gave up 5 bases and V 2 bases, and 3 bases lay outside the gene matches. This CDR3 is CASSLPTGDEQYF. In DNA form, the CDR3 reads TGTGCCAGCAGCTTACCAACAGGGGACGAGCAGTACTTC.

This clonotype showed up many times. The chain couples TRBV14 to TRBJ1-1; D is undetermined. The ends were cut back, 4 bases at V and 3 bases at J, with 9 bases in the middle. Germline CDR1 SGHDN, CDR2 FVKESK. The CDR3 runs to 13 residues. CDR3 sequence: CASSRQGYTEAFF. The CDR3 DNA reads TGTGCCAGCAGCCGACAAGGATACACTGAAGCTTTCTTT.

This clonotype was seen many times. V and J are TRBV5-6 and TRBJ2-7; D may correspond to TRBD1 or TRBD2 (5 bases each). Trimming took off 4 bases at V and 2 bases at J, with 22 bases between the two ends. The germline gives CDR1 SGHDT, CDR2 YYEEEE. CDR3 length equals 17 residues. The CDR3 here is CASSARDLSQGTYEQYF. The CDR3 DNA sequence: TGTGCCAGCAGCGCAAGGGACCTATCTCAAGGGACCTACGAGCAGTACTTC.

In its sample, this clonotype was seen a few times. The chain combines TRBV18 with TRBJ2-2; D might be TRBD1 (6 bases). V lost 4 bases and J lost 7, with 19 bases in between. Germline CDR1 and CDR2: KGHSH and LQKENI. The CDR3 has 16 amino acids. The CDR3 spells CASSRQAAGGDGELFF. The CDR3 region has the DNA TGTGCCAGCTCACGACAGGCCGCCGGCGGTGACGGGGAGCTGTTTTTT.

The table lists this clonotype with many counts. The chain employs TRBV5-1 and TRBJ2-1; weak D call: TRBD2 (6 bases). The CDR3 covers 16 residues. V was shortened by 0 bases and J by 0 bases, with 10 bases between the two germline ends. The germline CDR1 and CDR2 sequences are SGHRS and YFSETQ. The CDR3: CASSLGGVASYNEQFF. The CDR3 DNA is TGCGCCAGCAGCTTGGGGGGGGTCGCCTCCTACAATGAGCAGTTCTTC.

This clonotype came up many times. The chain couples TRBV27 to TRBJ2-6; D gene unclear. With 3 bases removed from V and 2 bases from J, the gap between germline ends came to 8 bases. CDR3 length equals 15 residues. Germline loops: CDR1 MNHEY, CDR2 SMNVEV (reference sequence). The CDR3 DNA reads TGTGCCAGCAGTTTTTTACCGCCTGGGGCCAACGTCCTGACTTTC. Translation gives CASSFLPPGANVLTF.

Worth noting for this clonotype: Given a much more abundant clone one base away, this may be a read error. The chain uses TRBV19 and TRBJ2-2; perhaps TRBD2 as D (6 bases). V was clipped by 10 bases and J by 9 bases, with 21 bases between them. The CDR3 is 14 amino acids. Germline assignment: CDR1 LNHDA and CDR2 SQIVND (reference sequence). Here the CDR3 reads CATRGGAYTRELFF. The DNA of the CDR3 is TGTGCCACCAGAGGAGGGGCATATACCCGGGAGCTGTTTTTT.

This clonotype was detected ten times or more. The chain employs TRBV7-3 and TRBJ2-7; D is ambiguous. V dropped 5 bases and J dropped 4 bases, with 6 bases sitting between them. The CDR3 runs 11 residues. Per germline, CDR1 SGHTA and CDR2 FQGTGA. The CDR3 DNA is TGTGCCAGCAGCAACGGGTACGAGCAGTACTTC. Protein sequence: CASSNGYEQYF. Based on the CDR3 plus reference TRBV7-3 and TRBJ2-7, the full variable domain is GAGVSQTPSNKVTEKGKYVELRCDPISGHTALYWYRQSLGQGPEFLIYFQGTGAADDSGLPNDRFFAVRPEGSVSTLKIQRTERGDSAVYLCASSNGYEQYFGPGTRLTVT.

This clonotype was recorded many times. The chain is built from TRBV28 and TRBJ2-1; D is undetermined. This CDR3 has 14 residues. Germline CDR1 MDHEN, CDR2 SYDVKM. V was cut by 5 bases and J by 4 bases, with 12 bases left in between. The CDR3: CASSPQAAYNEQFF. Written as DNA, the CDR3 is TGTGCCAGCAGTCCCCAGGCCGCTTACAATGAGCAGTTCTTC.

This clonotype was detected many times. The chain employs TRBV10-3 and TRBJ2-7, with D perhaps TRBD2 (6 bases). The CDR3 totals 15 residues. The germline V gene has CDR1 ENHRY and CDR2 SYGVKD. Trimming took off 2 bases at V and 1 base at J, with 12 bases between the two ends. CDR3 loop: CAISERRGNSYEQYF. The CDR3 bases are TGTGCCATCAGTGAGAGGCGGGGAAATTCCTACGAGCAGTACTTC.

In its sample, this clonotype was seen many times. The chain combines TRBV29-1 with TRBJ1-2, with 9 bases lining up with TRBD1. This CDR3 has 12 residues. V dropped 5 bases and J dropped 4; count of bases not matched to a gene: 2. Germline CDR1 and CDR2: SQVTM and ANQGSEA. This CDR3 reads CSVRDRVYGYTF. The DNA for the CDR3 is TGCAGCGTTCGGGACAGGGTCTATGGCTACACCTTC.

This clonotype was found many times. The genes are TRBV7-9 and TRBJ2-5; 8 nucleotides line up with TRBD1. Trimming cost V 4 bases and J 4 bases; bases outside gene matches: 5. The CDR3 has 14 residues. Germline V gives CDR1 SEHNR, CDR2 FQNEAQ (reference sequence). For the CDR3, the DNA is TGTGCCAGCAGCTCGGACAGGGTATCAGAGACCCAGTACTTC. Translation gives CASSSDRVSETQYF.

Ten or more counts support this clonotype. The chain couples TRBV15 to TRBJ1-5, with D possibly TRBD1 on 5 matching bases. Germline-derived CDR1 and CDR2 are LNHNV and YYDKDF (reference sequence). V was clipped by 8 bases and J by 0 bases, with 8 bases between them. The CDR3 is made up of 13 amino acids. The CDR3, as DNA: TGTGCCACCGCTCAGGGTAGCAATCAGCCCCAGCATTTT. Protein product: CATAQGSNQPQHF.

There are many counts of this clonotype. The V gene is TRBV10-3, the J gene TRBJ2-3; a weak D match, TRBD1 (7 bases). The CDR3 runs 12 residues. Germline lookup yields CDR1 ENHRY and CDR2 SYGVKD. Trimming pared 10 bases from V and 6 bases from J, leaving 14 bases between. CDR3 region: CATGGSTDTQYF. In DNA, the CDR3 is TGTGCCACAGGGGGGTCCACGGATACGCAGTATTTT.

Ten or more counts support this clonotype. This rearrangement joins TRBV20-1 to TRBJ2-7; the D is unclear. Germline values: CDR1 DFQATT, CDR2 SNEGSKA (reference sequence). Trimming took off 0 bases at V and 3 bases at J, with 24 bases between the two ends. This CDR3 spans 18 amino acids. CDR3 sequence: CSAREERVQTLRVYEQYF. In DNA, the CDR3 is TGCAGTGCTAGAGAGGAGCGTGTACAGACCCTTCGAGTCTACGAGCAGTACTTC.

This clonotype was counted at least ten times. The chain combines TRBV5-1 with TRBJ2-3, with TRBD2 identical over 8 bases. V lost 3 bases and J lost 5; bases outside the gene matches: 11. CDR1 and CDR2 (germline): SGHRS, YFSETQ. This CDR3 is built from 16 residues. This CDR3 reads CASSSPSGGGGDTQYF. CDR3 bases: TGCGCCAGCAGCTCCCCTTCCGGGGGGGGGGGAGATACGCAGTATTTT.

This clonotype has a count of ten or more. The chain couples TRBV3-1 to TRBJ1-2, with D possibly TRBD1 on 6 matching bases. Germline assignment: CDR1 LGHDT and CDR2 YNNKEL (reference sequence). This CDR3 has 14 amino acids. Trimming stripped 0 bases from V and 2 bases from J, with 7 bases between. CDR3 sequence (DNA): TGTGCCAGCAGCCAAGATACAGGGAACTATGGCTACACCTTC. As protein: CASSQDTGNYGYTF. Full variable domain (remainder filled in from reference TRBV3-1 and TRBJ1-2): DTAVSQTPKYLVTQMGNDKSIKCEQNLGHDTMYWYKQDSKKFLKIMFSYNNKELIINETVPNRFSPKSPDKAHLNLHINSLELGDSAVYFCASSQDTGNYGYTFGSGTRLTVV.

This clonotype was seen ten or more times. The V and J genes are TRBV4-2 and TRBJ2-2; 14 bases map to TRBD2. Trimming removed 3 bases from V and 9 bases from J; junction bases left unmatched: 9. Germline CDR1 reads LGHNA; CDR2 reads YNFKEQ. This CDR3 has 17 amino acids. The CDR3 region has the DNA TGTGCCAGCAGCCAGATGACTAGCGGGGGGGTGAACTGGGAGCTGTTTTTT. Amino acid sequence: CASSQMTSGGVNWELFF.

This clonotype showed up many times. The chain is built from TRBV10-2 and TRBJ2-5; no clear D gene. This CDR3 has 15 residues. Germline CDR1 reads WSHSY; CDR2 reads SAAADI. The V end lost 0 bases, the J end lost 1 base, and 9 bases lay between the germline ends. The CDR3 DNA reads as TGCGCCAGCAGTGAGTCGATGGCAGCCCAAGAGACCCAGTACTTC. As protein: CASSESMAAQETQYF.

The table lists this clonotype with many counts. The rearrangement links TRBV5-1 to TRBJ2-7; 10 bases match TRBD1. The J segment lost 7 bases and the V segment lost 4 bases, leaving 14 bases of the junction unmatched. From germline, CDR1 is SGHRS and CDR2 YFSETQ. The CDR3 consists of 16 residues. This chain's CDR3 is CASSRGDGTGDKEQYF. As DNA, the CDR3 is TGCGCCAGCAGCCGTGGGGATGGGACAGGGGATAAGGAGCAGTACTTC.

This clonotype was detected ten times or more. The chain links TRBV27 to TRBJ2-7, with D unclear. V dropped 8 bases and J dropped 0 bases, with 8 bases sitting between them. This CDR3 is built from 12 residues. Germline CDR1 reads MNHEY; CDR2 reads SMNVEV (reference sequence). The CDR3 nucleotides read TGTGCCAGCGGCACGGGCTCCTACGAGCAGTACTTC. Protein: CASGTGSYEQYF.

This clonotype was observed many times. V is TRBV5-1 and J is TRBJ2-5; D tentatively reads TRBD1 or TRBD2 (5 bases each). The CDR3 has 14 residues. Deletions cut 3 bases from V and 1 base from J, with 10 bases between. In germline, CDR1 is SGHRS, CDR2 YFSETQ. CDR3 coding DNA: TGCGCCAGCAGCTCCTGGGACCCCCAAGAGACCCAGTACTTC. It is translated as CASSSWDPQETQYF.

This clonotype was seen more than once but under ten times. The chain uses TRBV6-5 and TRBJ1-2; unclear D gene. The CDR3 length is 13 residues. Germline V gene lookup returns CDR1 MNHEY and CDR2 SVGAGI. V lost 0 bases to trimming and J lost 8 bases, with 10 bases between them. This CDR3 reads CASSYSVWEGYTF. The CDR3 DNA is TGTGCCAGCAGTTACTCGGTATGGGAAGGCTACACCTTC.

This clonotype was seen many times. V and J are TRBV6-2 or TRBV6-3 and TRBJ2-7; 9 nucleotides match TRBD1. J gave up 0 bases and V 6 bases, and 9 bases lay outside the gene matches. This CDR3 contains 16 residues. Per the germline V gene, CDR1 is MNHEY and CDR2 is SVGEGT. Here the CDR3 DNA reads TGTGCCAGCAGACAACCGGGACAGGGAAGCTCCTACGAGCAGTACTTC. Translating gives CASRQPGQGSSYEQYF.

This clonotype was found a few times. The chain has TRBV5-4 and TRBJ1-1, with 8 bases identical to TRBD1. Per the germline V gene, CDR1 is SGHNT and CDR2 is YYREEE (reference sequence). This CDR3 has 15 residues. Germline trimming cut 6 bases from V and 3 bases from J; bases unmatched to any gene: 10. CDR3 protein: CASNPRGTGDTEAFF. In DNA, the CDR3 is TGTGCCAGCAACCCACGCGGGACAGGCGACACTGAAGCTTTCTTT.

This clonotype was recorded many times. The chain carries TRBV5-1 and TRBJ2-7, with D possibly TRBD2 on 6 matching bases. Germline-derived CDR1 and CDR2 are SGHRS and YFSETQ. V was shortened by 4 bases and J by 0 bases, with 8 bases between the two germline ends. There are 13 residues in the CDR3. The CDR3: CASSEGLSYEQYF. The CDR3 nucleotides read TGCGCCAGCAGCGAGGGACTCTCCTACGAGCAGTACTTC.

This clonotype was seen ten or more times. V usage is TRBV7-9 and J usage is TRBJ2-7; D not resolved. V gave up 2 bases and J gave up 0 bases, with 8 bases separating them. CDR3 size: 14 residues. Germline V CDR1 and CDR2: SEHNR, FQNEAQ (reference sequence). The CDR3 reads CASSLSDDSYEQYF. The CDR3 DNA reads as TGTGCCAGCAGCTTATCCGACGACTCCTACGAGCAGTACTTC.

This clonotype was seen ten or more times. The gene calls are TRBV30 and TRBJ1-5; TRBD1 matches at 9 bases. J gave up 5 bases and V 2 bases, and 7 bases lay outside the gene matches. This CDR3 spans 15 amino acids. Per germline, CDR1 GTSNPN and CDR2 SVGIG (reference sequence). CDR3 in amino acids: CAWSLRDRVHQPQHF. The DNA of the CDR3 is TGTGCCTGGAGTCTGCGGGACAGGGTACATCAGCCCCAGCATTTT.

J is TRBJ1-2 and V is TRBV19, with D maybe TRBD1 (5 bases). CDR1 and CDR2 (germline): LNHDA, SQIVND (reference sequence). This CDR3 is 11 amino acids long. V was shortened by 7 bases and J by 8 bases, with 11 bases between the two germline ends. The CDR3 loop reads CASTSGHGYTF. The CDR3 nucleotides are TGTGCCAGTACCTCGGGGCACGGCTACACCTTC.

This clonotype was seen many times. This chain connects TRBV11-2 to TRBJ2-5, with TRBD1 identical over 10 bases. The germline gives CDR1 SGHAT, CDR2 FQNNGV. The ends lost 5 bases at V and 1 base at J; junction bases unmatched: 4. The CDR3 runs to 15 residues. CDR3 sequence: CASSVGTGAQETQYF. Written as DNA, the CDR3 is TGTGCCAGCAGCGTCGGGACAGGGGCCCAAGAGACCCAGTACTTC.

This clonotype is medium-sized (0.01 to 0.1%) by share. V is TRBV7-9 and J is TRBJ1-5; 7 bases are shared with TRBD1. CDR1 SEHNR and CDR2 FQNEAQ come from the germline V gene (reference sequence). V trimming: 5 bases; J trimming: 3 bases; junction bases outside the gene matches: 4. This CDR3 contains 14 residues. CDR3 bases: TGTGCCAGCAGCCAGACAGGGATCAATCAGCCCCAGCATTTT. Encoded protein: CASSQTGINQPQHF.

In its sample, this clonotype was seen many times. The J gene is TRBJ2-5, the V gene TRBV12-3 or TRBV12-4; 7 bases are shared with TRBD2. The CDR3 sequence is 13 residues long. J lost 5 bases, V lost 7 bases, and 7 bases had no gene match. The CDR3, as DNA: TGTGCCAGCACCGGCGGGGGTGTGGAGACCCAGTACTTC. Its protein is CASTGGGVETQYF.